This TCR beta chain stems from a study of control samples from healthy donors and cancer patients. Measured with immunoSEQ multiplex PCR; TCRdb has only the in-frame clones, and not every one. The sample contains approximately 130,000 clones, more than 80% of which appear only once. CDR3 size: 9 residues. In germline, CDR1 is SGHTS, CDR2 YDEGEE. Trimming removed 10 bases at V and 10 bases at J, with 11 bases between. This TCR came from a man aged 50 to 60 in good health. The rearrangement joins TRBV5-8 to TRBJ1-1; weak D call: TRBD1 (5 bases). The specimen was blood. The CDR3 DNA follows: TGTGCCGGGGGGAACGGAGCTTTCTTT. Residues: CAGGNGAFF.